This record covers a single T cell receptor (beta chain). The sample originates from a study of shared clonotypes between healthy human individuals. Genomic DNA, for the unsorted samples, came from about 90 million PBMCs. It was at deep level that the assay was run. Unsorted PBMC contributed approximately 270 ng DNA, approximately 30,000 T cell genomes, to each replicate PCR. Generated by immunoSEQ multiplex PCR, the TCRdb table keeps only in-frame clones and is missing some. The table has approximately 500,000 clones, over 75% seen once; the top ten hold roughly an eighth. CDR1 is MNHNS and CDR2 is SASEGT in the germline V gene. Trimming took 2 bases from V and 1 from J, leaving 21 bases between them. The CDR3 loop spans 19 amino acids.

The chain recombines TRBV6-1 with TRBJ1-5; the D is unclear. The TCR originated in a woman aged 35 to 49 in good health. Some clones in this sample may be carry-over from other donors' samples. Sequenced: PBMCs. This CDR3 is CASSETPLLVSRSNQPQHF. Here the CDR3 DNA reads TGTGCCAGCAGTGAAACCCCCCTATTAGTCAGCAGGAGCAATCAGCCCCAGCATTTT.